Following are 5 T cell receptor beta chains from one sample sequenced in a study of response to subunit inactivated influenza vaccine. One entry per CDR3 protein results from TCRdb running MiXCR on the RT-PCR reads. The repertoire holds about 650,000 distinct CDR3 sequences, with more than 15% as singletons. Specimen: PBMCs from blood, collected 12 days after vaccination. The origin of the receptors is a man between 50 and 59 years old who received an inactivated influenza vaccine.

V and J are TRBV5-1 and TRBJ1-3; no definite D call. V dropped 7 bases and J dropped 3 bases, with 5 bases sitting between them. Germline values: CDR1 SGHRS, CDR2 YFSETQ. CDR3 length: 11 residues. CDR3 nucleotides: TGCGCCAGCTTCGGTGGAAACACCATATATTTT. It yields the protein CASFGGNTIYF.

CDR3 in amino acids: CASRSSGGVGELFF. In DNA, the CDR3 is TGTGCCAGCAGGTCTAGCGGGGGCGTCGGGGAGCTGTTTTTT. The chain joins TRBV12-3 or TRBV12-4 to TRBJ2-2, with 10 nucleotides matching TRBD2. J was trimmed by 7 bases and V by 6 bases; bases with no gene match: 5. The length of the CDR3 is 14 residues.

The rearrangement links TRBV5-1 to TRBJ2-2; D possibly matches TRBD1 or TRBD2 (5 bases each). CDR3 length: 17 residues. The germline V gene encodes CDR1 SGHRS and CDR2 YFSETQ. V was shortened by 3 bases and J by 0 bases, with 15 bases between the two germline ends. CDR3 bases: TGCGCCAGCAGCTGGCAGGAACGGGGCGCGAACACCGGGGAGCTGTTTTTT. Amino acids: CASSWQERGANTGELFF.

This chain uses TRBV9 with TRBJ2-1; D is undetermined. The germline V gene encodes CDR1 SGDLS and CDR2 YYNGEE. Trimming removed 1 base at V and 4 bases at J, with 18 bases between. This CDR3 has 17 residues. The chain's CDR3 is CASSVSGSGLLYNEQFF. The DNA for the CDR3 is TGTGCCAGCAGCGTAAGTGGAAGTGGGCTTTTGTACAATGAGCAGTTCTTC. Supplemented by reference TRBV9 and TRBJ2-1, the full variable domain reads DSGVTQTPKHLITATGQRVTLRCSPRSGDLSVYWYQQSLDQGLQFLIQYYNGEERAKGNILERFSAQQFPDLHSELNLSSLELGDSALYFCASSVSGSGLLYNEQFFGPGTRLTVL.

The table lists this clonotype with many counts. The chain employs TRBV4-2 and TRBJ2-7; 8 bases fit TRBD1. V gave up 4 bases and J gave up 4 bases; unmatched junction bases: 12. This CDR3 contains 16 residues. Germline values: CDR1 LGHNA, CDR2 YNFKEQ. CDR3 in amino acids: CASSPGQGLTPYEQYF. In DNA, the CDR3 is TGTGCCAGCAGCCCCGGACAGGGCCTTACTCCATACGAGCAGTACTTC.